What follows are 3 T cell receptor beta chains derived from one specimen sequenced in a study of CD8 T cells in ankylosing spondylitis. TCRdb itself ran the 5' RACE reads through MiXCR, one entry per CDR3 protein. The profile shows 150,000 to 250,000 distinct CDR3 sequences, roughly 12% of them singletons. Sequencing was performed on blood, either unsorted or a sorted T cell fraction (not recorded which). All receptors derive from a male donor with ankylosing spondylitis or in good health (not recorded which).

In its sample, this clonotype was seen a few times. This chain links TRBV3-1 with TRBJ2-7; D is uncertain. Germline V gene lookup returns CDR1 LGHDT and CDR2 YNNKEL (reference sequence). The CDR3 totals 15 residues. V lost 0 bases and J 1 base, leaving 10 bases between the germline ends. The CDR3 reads CASSQERESSYEQYF. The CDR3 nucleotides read TGTGCCAGCAGCCAAGAAAGGGAATCTTCCTACGAGCAGTACTTC.

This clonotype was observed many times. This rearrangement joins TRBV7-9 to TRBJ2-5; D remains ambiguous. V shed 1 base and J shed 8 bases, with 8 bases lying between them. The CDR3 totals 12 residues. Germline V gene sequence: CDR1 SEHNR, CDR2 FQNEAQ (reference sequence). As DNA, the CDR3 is TGTGCCAGCAGCTTAGACCGTCCTACCCAGTACTTC. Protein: CASSLDRPTQYF. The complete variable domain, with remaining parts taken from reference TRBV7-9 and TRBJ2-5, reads DTGVSQNPRHKITKRGQNVTFRCDPISEHNRLYWYRQTLGQGPEFLTYFQNEAQLEKSRLLSDRFSAERPKGSFSTLEIQRTEQGDSAMYLCASSLDRPTQYFGPGTRLLVL.

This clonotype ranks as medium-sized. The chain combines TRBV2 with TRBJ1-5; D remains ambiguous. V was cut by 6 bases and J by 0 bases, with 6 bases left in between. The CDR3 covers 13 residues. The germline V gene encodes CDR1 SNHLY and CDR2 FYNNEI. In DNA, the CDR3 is TGTGCCAGCAGCTTAACTAGCAATCAGCCCCAGCATTTT. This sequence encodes CASSLTSNQPQHF.